The present entry profiles one T cell receptor (beta chain) with its context. Graves' hyperthyroidism was deemed stable absent ophthalmopathy progression within 18 months. The sample is drawn from a study of T cells in Graves' hyperthyroidism and ophthalmopathy. Amplified regions were TCR beta CDR3 sequences from RNA transcripts. An initial round of RT-PCR targeting the TCR CDR3 relied on the HTBI primer set. MiXCR, run by TCRdb on the multiplex PCR reads, gives a single entry per CDR3 protein. The table lists around 420,000 distinct CDR3 sequences, 15% to 19% of them singletons, with over 7.5% in the top ten. Per germline, CDR1 SGHDN and CDR2 FVKESK. V was cut by 0 bases and J by 10 bases, with 12 bases left in between. CDR3 length: 13 residues.

The sample was blood. This receptor was identified in a young woman with Graves' hyperthyroidism. V and J are TRBV14 and TRBJ1-1, with a weak D call TRBD1 (6 bases). The CDR3 DNA sequence: TGTGCCAGCAGCCAAGATAGGGGGTCTGGAGCTTTCTTT. The encoded protein is CASSQDRGSGAFF.